The 27 T cell receptor beta chains below come from one sample, sequenced in a study of shared clonotypes between healthy human individuals. As defined, naive CD8 cells were CD45RO-negative and positively selected for CCR7, with terminally differentiated effector memory CD45RA+ cells excluded. Clones were sequenced by immunoSEQ multiplex PCR, and TCRdb holds only the in-frame ones, with some missing. The table includes around 1.9 million clones, around 95% detected once. Sequencing was carried out using naive CD8+ T cells from PBMCs. All receptors derive from a man between 18 and 35 years old in good health. Some clones in this sample may be carry-over from other donors' samples.

The gene calls are TRBV10-2 and TRBJ1-1, with 7 bases lining up with TRBD1. The CDR3 spans 12 residues. Germline CDR1 and CDR2: WSHSY and SAAADI. Trimming at V came to 4 bases and at J to 7 bases, leaving 3 bases not matched to a gene. CDR3 protein: CASSVGTVEAFF. In DNA, the CDR3 is TGCGCCAGCAGTGTGGGGACAGTTGAAGCTTTCTTT.

The chain couples TRBV27 to TRBJ2-7; 9 bases fit TRBD1. CDR1 and CDR2 (germline): MNHEY, SMNVEV (reference sequence). The length of the CDR3 is 17 residues. V lost 4 bases to trimming and J lost 1 base; unmatched junction nucleotides: 11. The CDR3 sequence is CASSSGQGEPSSYEQYF. The CDR3 region has the DNA TGTGCCAGCAGTTCGGGACAGGGCGAACCTTCATCCTACGAGCAGTACTTC.

The rearrangement joins TRBV19 to TRBJ1-3; D is ambiguous. The CDR3 is 13 residues long. Germline V gene data show CDR1 as LNHDA and CDR2 as SQIVND (reference sequence). The V and J ends lost 5 bases and 0 bases respectively, with 5 bases between them. CDR3 coding DNA: TGTGCCAGTAGTGAAGCCTCTGGAAACACCATATATTTT. Translated: CASSEASGNTIYF.

The CDR3 loop reads CASSVGLLSGANVLTF. DNA for the CDR3: TGTGCCAGCAGCGTAGGTCTCCTATCTGGGGCCAACGTCCTGACTTTC. This sequence joins TRBV9 and TRBJ2-6, with unresolved D. The V end lost 0 bases, the J end lost 1 base, and 8 bases lay between the germline ends. The CDR3 extends over 16 amino acids. CDR1 is SGDLS, CDR2 YYNGEE, per germline.

The rearrangement joins TRBV7-6 to TRBJ2-7; TRBD2 matches 8 bases. V dropped 5 bases and J dropped 6; count of bases not matched to a gene: 3. CDR3 size: 12 residues. Germline V gene lookup returns CDR1 SGHVS and CDR2 FNYEAQ. The chain's CDR3 is CASSPGRVEQYF. The CDR3 DNA is TGTGCCAGCAGCCCCGGGAGGGTCGAGCAGTACTTC.

The chain recombines TRBV9 with TRBJ2-1; 9 positions agree with TRBD2. V gave up 0 bases and J gave up 0 bases; unmatched junction bases: 10. The CDR3 extends over 19 amino acids. CDR1 SGDLS and CDR2 YYNGEE come from the germline V gene. The CDR3 DNA reads as TGTGCCAGCAGCGTAGGGGCTAGCGGGGCACCCAGCTCCTACAATGAGCAGTTCTTC. Translating it yields CASSVGASGAPSSYNEQFF.

The genes are TRBV6-1 and TRBJ2-7, with 8 bases matching TRBD1. In germline, CDR1 is MNHNS, CDR2 SASEGT. The CDR3 has 14 amino acids. The trim removed 4 bases at V and 3 bases at J, leaving 5 bases unmatched. In DNA form, the CDR3 reads TGTGCCAGCAGTGGCAGGGGGCGCGTCTACGAGCAGTACTTC. As protein: CASSGRGRVYEQYF.

This rearrangement joins TRBV4-2 to TRBJ2-1; no clear D. The CDR3 has 15 residues. Trimming removed 0 bases at V and 5 bases at J, with 11 bases between. The germline V gene encodes CDR1 LGHNA and CDR2 YNFKEQ. For the CDR3, the DNA is TGTGCCAGCAGCCAAGAAAAATCCCTGAACAATGAGCAGTTCTTC. Amino acid sequence: CASSQEKSLNNEQFF.

This rearrangement joins TRBV5-1 to TRBJ2-1; 8 positions match TRBD2. The CDR3 sequence is 14 residues long. With 4 bases clipped from V and 5 bases from J, the junction kept 5 bases outside the gene matches. Germline CDR1 and CDR2: SGHRS and YFSETQ. Here the CDR3 reads CASSTPGLDNEQFF. The CDR3 DNA is TGCGCCAGCAGCACCCCGGGACTAGACAATGAGCAGTTCTTC.

The count of this clone is one. The V and J genes are TRBV5-1 and TRBJ2-3; TRBD2 might be the D (7 bases). V was pared by 6 bases and J by 1 base, with 18 bases between. Germline V CDR1 and CDR2: SGHRS, YFSETQ. The CDR3 consists of 16 residues. CDR3 nucleotide sequence: TGCGCCAGCACCCGGGGGCGGGAGTGGCGCACAGATACGCAGTATTTT. This encodes CASTRGREWRTDTQYF.

This chain connects TRBV4-3 to TRBJ2-1; a possible D gene is TRBD1 (5 bases). This CDR3 contains 16 residues. The germline gives CDR1 LGHNA, CDR2 YSLEER. V was shortened by 0 bases and J by 8 bases, with 17 bases between the two germline ends. The chain's CDR3 is CASSQDESGWGDEQFF. The CDR3 DNA is TGCGCCAGCAGCCAAGATGAGTCAGGGTGGGGCGATGAGCAGTTCTTC.

This clone appeared a single time. V is TRBV4-1 and J is TRBJ2-3, with D unclear. V was pared by 5 bases and J by 2 bases, with 8 bases between. Germline V gene sequence: CDR1 MGHRA, CDR2 YSYEKL. This CDR3 is 13 amino acids long. The CDR3 reads CASSTHLTDTQYF. DNA for the CDR3: TGCGCCAGCAGCACCCACCTCACAGATACGCAGTATTTT.

In this sample, this clone turned up once. The chain is built from TRBV10-1 and TRBJ2-7; 10 bases line up with TRBD2. CDR3 length equals 14 residues. Unmatched junction bases numbered 5, after V lost 6 bases and J lost 3 bases. Per the germline V gene, CDR1 is WNHNN and CDR2 is SYGVQD (reference sequence). CDR3: CASSPSGSGYEQYF. The CDR3 DNA reads TGCGCCAGCAGCCCTAGCGGGAGCGGCTACGAGCAGTACTTC.

This clone has a single count. This chain joins TRBV11-2 and TRBJ2-1, with 8 bases fitting TRBD2. The CDR3 extends over 15 amino acids. Looked up from germline, CDR1 is SGHAT and CDR2 is FQNNGV. The V segment lost 8 bases and the J segment 10 bases; nucleotides outside the gene matches: 16. CDR3 nucleotides: TGTGCCAGCGAGGGGGGACTAGGGTCCTCCTGGGAGCAGTTCTTC. It yields the protein CASEGGLGSSWEQFF.

The chain is built from TRBV7-2 and TRBJ2-7; 7 positions agree with TRBD1. Germline CDR1 reads SGHTA; CDR2 reads FQGNSA. The CDR3 length is 14 residues. Trimming cost V 2 bases and J 2 bases; bases outside gene matches: 3. For the CDR3, the DNA is TGTGCCAGCAGCTTACGGGACAGCACCTACGAGCAGTACTTC. It encodes CASSLRDSTYEQYF. Supplemented by reference TRBV7-2 and TRBJ2-7, the full variable domain reads GAGVSQSPSNKVTEKGKDVELRCDPISGHTALYWYRQSLGQGLEFLIYFQGNSAPDKSGLPSDRFSAERTGGSVSTLTIQRTQQEDSAVYLCASSLRDSTYEQYFGPGTRLTVT.

J is TRBJ2-3 and V is TRBV7-9; TRBD2 agrees at 9 bases. The CDR3 length is 15 residues. Germline CDR1 reads SEHNR; CDR2 reads FQNEAQ (reference sequence). J lost 10 bases, V lost 5 bases, and 13 bases had no gene match. The CDR3 DNA sequence: TGTGCCAGCAGCCCCGGGGCGGGAGGGCCAATGCCGCAGTATTTT. It encodes CASSPGAGGPMPQYF.

For this clone: Other DNA sequences from this sample encode an identical CDR3 as well. The rearrangement uses TRBV25-1 and TRBJ1-1; no definite D call. The CDR3 runs to 15 residues. The germline CDR1 and CDR2 sequences are MGHDK and SYGVNS. The ends were cut back, 1 base at V and 2 bases at J, with 11 bases in the middle. The CDR3: CASSESRTANTEAFF. For the CDR3, the DNA is TGTGCCAGCAGTGAATCGAGGACGGCAAACACTGAAGCTTTCTTT.

This chain uses TRBV9 with TRBJ2-7, with TRBD1 identical over 9 bases. Germline CDR1 reads SGDLS; CDR2 reads YYNGEE. The CDR3 runs to 16 residues. With V trimmed by 4 bases and J by 3 bases, 11 bases remained unmatched. The DNA of the CDR3 is TGTGCCAGCAGCCCCCTGAGAGGGACAGGGATCTACGAGCAGTACTTC. It encodes CASSPLRGTGIYEQYF. The variable domain in full, completed from reference TRBV9 and TRBJ2-7, reads DSGVTQTPKHLITATGQRVTLRCSPRSGDLSVYWYQQSLDQGLQFLIQYYNGEERAKGNILERFSAQQFPDLHSELNLSSLELGDSALYFCASSPLRGTGIYEQYFGPGTRLTVT.

About this clone itself: Germline is not matched at one junction end, which may reflect a read error. V and J are TRBV30 and TRBJ1-2; 11 bases map to TRBD1. Germline assignment: CDR1 GTSNPN and CDR2 SVGIG (reference sequence). The CDR3 loop spans 13 amino acids. CDR3 amino acids: CAGRDRGNYGYTF. CDR3 nucleotide sequence: TGTGCCGGGAGGGACAGGGGGAACTATGGCTACACCTTC. The whole variable domain, filled in from reference TRBV30 and TRBJ1-2, reads SQTIHQWPATLVQPVGSPLSLECTVEGTSNPNLYWYRQAAGRGLQLLFYSVGIGQISSEVPQNLSASRPQDRQFILSSKKLLLSDSGFYLCAGRDRGNYGYTFGSGTRLTVV.

V usage is TRBV11-2 and J usage is TRBJ2-7; the D is unclear. The germline V gene encodes CDR1 SGHAT and CDR2 FQNNGV. The CDR3 totals 15 residues. The V gene lost 1 base and the J gene lost 1 base, with 11 bases spanning the gap. The CDR3, as DNA: TGTGCCAGCAGCTTAGTTTTAGACGTTTCCTACGAGCAGTACTTC. It yields the protein CASSLVLDVSYEQYF.

This clone was seen a single time. The chain carries TRBV9 and TRBJ2-1, with 8 nucleotides matching TRBD2. Looked up from germline, CDR1 is SGDLS and CDR2 is YYNGEE. J was trimmed by 5 bases and V by 4 bases; bases with no gene match: 23. CDR3 size: 20 residues. The CDR3: CASSRRGLIAGSKEDNEQFF. In nucleotides, the CDR3 is TGTGCCAGCAGCCGGCGGGGGCTGATAGCGGGAAGTAAGGAGGACAATGAGCAGTTCTTC.

V is TRBV5-4 and J is TRBJ2-7, with D possibly being TRBD1 (6 bases). The CDR3 has 15 residues. V lost 0 bases and J lost 0, with 10 bases in between. The germline CDR1 and CDR2 sequences are SGHNT and YYREEE (reference sequence). The CDR3: CASSLEGGHSYEQYF. CDR3 bases: TGTGCCAGCAGCTTGGAAGGGGGACACTCCTACGAGCAGTACTTC.

Note on this clone: The sample holds other DNA sequences that translate to the same CDR3. J is TRBJ2-7 and V is TRBV7-9; weak D call: TRBD1 (6 bases). Germline assignment: CDR1 SEHNR and CDR2 FQNEAQ (reference sequence). The CDR3 totals 13 residues. The V end lost 5 bases, the J end lost 3 bases, and 11 bases lay between the germline ends. CDR3 sequence: CASSPGTRYEQYF. The CDR3 bases are TGTGCCAGCAGCCCCGGGACACGCTACGAGCAGTACTTC.

This clone appeared a single time. The chain uses TRBV28 and TRBJ2-2; D gene ambiguous. Trimming pared 3 bases from V and 4 bases from J, leaving 15 bases between. This CDR3 contains 16 residues. Germline V lookup: CDR1 MDHEN, CDR2 SYDVKM. CDR3: CASSFIVGMGTGELFF. In nucleotides, the CDR3 is TGTGCCAGCAGTTTTATTGTAGGGATGGGCACCGGGGAGCTGTTTTTT.

The chain has TRBV5-1 and TRBJ2-7, with 11 bases matching TRBD2. Germline V gene lookup returns CDR1 SGHRS and CDR2 YFSETQ. The J segment lost 4 bases and the V segment lost 0 bases, leaving 6 bases of the junction unmatched. The CDR3 is made up of 16 amino acids. CDR3 sequence: CASSLAEGTSGYEQYF. CDR3 in DNA: TGCGCCAGCAGCTTGGCCGAAGGGACTAGCGGTTACGAGCAGTACTTC.

The J gene is TRBJ1-2, the V gene TRBV28; 7 bases line up with TRBD1. CDR3 size: 14 residues. The germline V gene encodes CDR1 MDHEN and CDR2 SYDVKM. V gave up 3 bases and J gave up 5 bases; unmatched junction bases: 6. The CDR3 region has the DNA TGTGCCAGCAGTTTTGCGGGGACAGTGTATGGCTACACCTTC. Its protein is CASSFAGTVYGYTF.

V and J are TRBV19 and TRBJ2-2; D gene uncertain. V lost 2 bases and J lost 6, with 7 bases in between. This CDR3 spans 13 amino acids. Germline V gene lookup returns CDR1 LNHDA and CDR2 SQIVND (reference sequence). The CDR3 DNA reads as TGTGCCAGTAGTATACTCCATGCCGGGGAGCTGTTTTTT. It translates to CASSILHAGELFF.